This T cell receptor beta chain was recorded in a study of T-cell memory formation after mild COVID-19. The study, taken as a whole, reports: Mainly in CM and EM were contracting CD4+ clones; CD8+ were in EMRA.

CDR3 size: 14 residues. With V trimmed by 3 bases and J by 6 bases, 3 bases remained unmatched. Of note for this clonotype: Its antigen is not known.

TCRdb independently ran MiXCR on the 5' RACE reads; one entry per CDR3 protein. The repertoire consists of about 470,000 distinct CDR3 sequences, with more than 20% occurring once and the leading ten covering approximately 12%. This clonotype originated in an adult woman who had mild COVID-19 (a few samples of this study predate the infection). Cell type and time point are not known. The chain links TRBV12-3 or TRBV12-4 to TRBJ2-5; 11 nucleotides match TRBD2. Sequencing was carried out using PBMCs or a T cell subset sorted from them (not recorded which). The CDR3 DNA sequence: TGTGCCAGCAGTTTTAGCGGGGGGGCGAAGACCCAGTACTTC. This encodes CASSFSGGAKTQYF.